This entry is about one TCR beta chain. Its antigen is still unknown. Per-nucleotide qualities are absent, and no much larger clonotype sits a single base away. The data were obtained in a study of blood T cell repertoires in COVID-19 (TCRdb year 2020). Regarding the complete study: The collaborator samples originated in the United States, Italy and Spain and spanned the acute and convalescent phases of COVID-19. Nearly every sample came with metadata listing a de-identified subject ID, COVID-19 status, age in years and sex. Deeply sampled blood TCRbeta repertoires from subjects exposed to, actively infected with, or recovered from COVID-19 were included in the dataset. Where HLA class I and class II types were available, the types were taken from metadata supplied by the sample provider, not from assay-based typing. The samples were drawn from the first 160 participants of the ongoing ImmuneRACE study and from under 1,500 subjects provided by 6 global collaborators. The prospective study material was composed of cDNA or gDNA derived from T cells, B-cell-depleted T cells, or PBMCs. A freely available public database, intended as a resource for researchers studying the immune response to SARS-CoV-2, is where the repertoires were released. Summary of the overall study and its limitations: How much clinical and demographic metadata was included differed by source and by participant, and the metadata was provided uncurated.

The immunoSEQ Assay, a bias-controlled multiplex PCR, was used to amplify TCRbeta CDR3 regions from genomic DNA. The authors' pipeline ran thus. The number of nucleated cells in each sample was estimated from the amplification of reference gene primers within the assay. Sequence reads were collapsed and filtered to measure the absolute abundance of every unique TCRbeta CDR3 rearrangement. Productive Simpson clonality was computed per sample as the square root of Simpson's diversity index over productive rearrangements. TCRdb holds this immuneACCESS table with in-frame rearrangements only. Some clones are missing; in checked studies, unresolved V genes explain under half, and the rest has no known cause. Clonal size and the V and J genes are those of that table, whereas D and trimming came from the DNA. This sample has 110,000 to 150,000 clones in its table, and 86% of those were observed once. More than 3.5% of the sample is taken by the ten largest.

In the prospective study, participants were roughly 18 to 100 years old, resided in about two dozen geographic areas of the United States, and were enrolled through a virtual design. In the prospective study, participants were assigned to cohorts based on the clinical history participants reported in a screening survey and a study questionnaire. Recovered participants in ImmuneRACE Cohort 3 were defined by two consecutive negative NP/OP PCR tests, clearance by a healthcare professional, or resolution of symptoms. Mobile phlebotomists in the prospective study collected whole blood, serum and a nasopharyngeal or oropharyngeal swab from every participant. Additional blood draws and questionnaires over a 2-month period could optionally be provided by prospective study participants. Before DNA extraction, blood samples from the prospective study were shipped at room temperature or frozen. CDR1 and CDR2 (MDHEN, SYDVKM) derive from the germline V gene. The CDR3 starts with the cysteine, ends with the phenylalanine, and has 15 residues. CDR3 DNA is the only sequence kept; it has 45 bases, read in frame from the first base. The junction shows trimming of 2 bases on V and 4 bases on J, and the gene matches do not reach 4 bases of it.

This sequence was found in a man between 45 and 60 years old who had recovered from COVID-19. The chain was built from TRBV28 and TRBJ1-3, with TRBD1 identical over 8 junction bases. The material sequenced was PBMCs or T cells enriched from blood (not recorded which). CDR3 protein: CASSLGGTGGNTIYF. The DNA sequence is given as TGTGCCAGCAGTTTAGGGGGGACAGGCGGAAACACCATATATTTT.